This T cell receptor (beta chain) was identified in a study of T cell repertoires in cytomegalovirus infection. The overall study: From public TCR beta signatures came an indication of both CMV infection and matching HLA type. Study-wide points: Clonotypes of TCR beta that were HLA-C-restricted and CMV-specific dominated the ex vivo response. Cumulative public TCR beta family frequency identified carriers of CMV plus the relevant HLA.

Germline lookup yields CDR1 SGHTA and CDR2 FQGNSA. Trimming at V came to 0 bases and at J to 4 bases, leaving 11 bases not matched to a gene. The CDR3 is made up of 18 amino acids. In its sample, this clonotype was seen many times. The antigen is undetermined. Each CDR3 protein is one row after TCRdb ran MiXCR on the reads. The sample contains some 150,000 distinct CDR3 sequences, 6.5% of which appear only once. The chain has TRBV7-2 and TRBJ2-1, with 8 nucleotides matching TRBD2. The receptor comes from a human donor in good health (CMV status not recorded). Some clones in this sample may be carry-over from other donors' samples. Material for sequencing was PBMCs. The DNA of the CDR3 is TGTGCCAGCAGCTTAGCGACATCGGGGGGGCAATATTACAATGAGCAGTTCTTC. It translates to CASSLATSGGQYYNEQFF.